Each of the 32 T cell receptor beta chains below was sequenced from the same sample in a study of blood T cell repertoires in COVID-19. Assay used: immunoSEQ multiplex PCR; TCRdb lists only in-frame clones, some missing. The data contain some 330,000 clones, about 90% of them singletons. Sequencing used peripheral blood. Receptors were obtained from a woman younger than 45 with COVID-19, enrolled during active disease.

The chain employs TRBV7-9 and TRBJ2-1, with 15 bases matching TRBD2. Germline V lookup: CDR1 SEHNR, CDR2 FQNEAQ (reference sequence). After removal of 5 bases from V and 7 bases from J, the junction contained 3 bases not matched to a gene. This CDR3 is 15 amino acids long. The CDR3 DNA reads TGTGCCAGCAGCAGGACTAGCGGGGGGGTAAATGAGCAGTTCTTC. This codes for CASSRTSGGVNEQFF. The whole variable domain, remainder taken from reference TRBV7-9 and TRBJ2-1, is DTGVSQNPRHKITKRGQNVTFRCDPISEHNRLYWYRQTLGQGPEFLTYFQNEAQLEKSRLLSDRFSAERPKGSFSTLEIQRTEQGDSAMYLCASSRTSGGVNEQFFGPGTRLTVL.

The rearrangement links TRBV7-2 to TRBJ1-2; 7 positions match TRBD1. The CDR3 sequence is 11 residues long. Germline V gene lookup returns CDR1 SGHTA and CDR2 FQGNSA. With 5 bases clipped from V and 8 bases from J, the junction kept 2 bases outside the gene matches. The CDR3 DNA follows: TGTGCCAGCAGCACAGGGGTGGGCTACACCTTC. It codes for CASSTGVGYTF.

J is TRBJ2-2 and V is TRBV6-6; D gene ambiguous. V lost 6 bases and J lost 1, with 9 bases in between. CDR3 length equals 14 residues. Germline V gene data show CDR1 as MNHNY and CDR2 as SVGAGI (reference sequence). The chain's CDR3 is CASRLSQNTGELFF. The CDR3 DNA reads as TGTGCCAGCAGACTCTCTCAGAACACCGGGGAGCTGTTTTTT.

The genes are TRBV2 and TRBJ1-5, with 7 bases that match TRBD1. Germline assignment: CDR1 SNHLY and CDR2 FYNNEI. The CDR3 contains 15 residues. Unmatched junction bases numbered 9, after V lost 5 bases and J lost 5 bases. The CDR3 bases are TGTGCCAGCAGTAGACAGGGATCCCCTTATCAGCCCCAGCATTTT. This translates into CASSRQGSPYQPQHF.

The chain is built from TRBV29-1 and TRBJ2-7; D call uncertain. Germline CDR1 and CDR2: SQVTM and ANQGSEA. This CDR3 is 12 amino acids long. V was pared by 0 bases and J by 7 bases, with 10 bases between. The CDR3 DNA reads as TGCAGCGTTGAAGATACCGGGTTTGAGCAGTACTTC. Protein sequence: CSVEDTGFEQYF.

The chain couples TRBV4-2 to TRBJ2-4; D ambiguous. The CDR3 is 15 amino acids. Germline V gene lookup returns CDR1 LGHNA and CDR2 YNFKEQ. V lost 0 bases to trimming and J lost 6 bases, with 12 bases between them. CDR3: CASSQEGWARNIQYF. Here the CDR3 DNA reads TGTGCCAGCAGCCAAGAAGGATGGGCGAGAAACATTCAGTACTTC.

V gene TRBV7-8 combines with J gene TRBJ1-2; perhaps TRBD1 as D (5 bases). CDR1 and CDR2 (germline): SGHVS, FQNEAQ. V was cut by 3 bases and J by 5 bases, with 19 bases left in between. The CDR3 totals 16 residues. The CDR3, as DNA: TGTGCCAGCAGCTTGGAGGGGATAGCAACCTATTATGGCTACACCTTC. Its translation: CASSLEGIATYYGYTF.

The J gene is TRBJ1-2, the V gene TRBV5-1, with a tentative D call TRBD1 (6 bases). The CDR3 runs 15 residues. Germline V gene sequence: CDR1 SGHRS, CDR2 YFSETQ. V gave up 0 bases and J gave up 6 bases, with 15 bases separating them. The CDR3 is CASSLAFAGADGYTF. CDR3 DNA: TGCGCCAGCAGCTTGGCCTTTGCAGGGGCTGATGGCTACACCTTC.

CDR3 nucleotides: TGTGCCTGGAAGTGCGGACTAGCCAAAAACATTCAGTACTTC. As protein: CAWKCGLAKNIQYF. The V gene is TRBV30, the J gene TRBJ2-4; D might be TRBD2 (5 bases). Per the germline V gene, CDR1 is GTSNPN and CDR2 is SVGIG (reference sequence). CDR3 length: 14 amino acids. V was cut by 4 bases and J by 0 bases, with 10 bases left in between.

This clone has just one count. The chain combines TRBV7-9 with TRBJ1-1, with unresolved D. Germline V gene sequence: CDR1 SEHNR, CDR2 FQNEAQ (reference sequence). This CDR3 spans 12 amino acids. Trimming cost V 4 bases and J 4 bases, with 7 bases left between them. The DNA of the CDR3 is TGTGCCAGCAGCTCCCAAGCCACTGAAGCTTTCTTT. Protein product: CASSSQATEAFF.

The V call is TRBV5-1, the J call TRBJ2-5, with D maybe TRBD1 (5 bases). Germline CDR1 SGHRS, CDR2 YFSETQ. This CDR3 contains 15 residues. Trimming shortened V by 0 bases and J by 1 base, and 10 bases separated the two germline ends. The CDR3 is CASSLGQLGQETQYF. CDR3 DNA sequence: TGCGCCAGCAGCTTGGGACAGCTTGGCCAAGAGACCCAGTACTTC.

This clone was seen a handful of times. The chain carries TRBV28 and TRBJ1-5, with D possibly matching TRBD1 (6 bases). The CDR3 covers 13 residues. Trimming shortened V by 8 bases and J by 4 bases, and 12 bases separated the two germline ends. The germline V gene has CDR1 MDHEN and CDR2 SYDVKM. CDR3 region: CASGDNQNQPQHF. The CDR3 nucleotides are TGTGCCAGCGGGGACAACCAGAATCAGCCCCAGCATTTT.

The chain is built from TRBV6-5 and TRBJ2-1, with D hard to call. The V gene lost 2 bases and the J gene lost 8 bases, with 7 bases spanning the gap. Germline assignment: CDR1 MNHEY and CDR2 SVGAGI. The CDR3 is made up of 12 amino acids. The CDR3 protein is CASSYDIHEQFF. CDR3 in DNA: TGTGCCAGCAGTTACGACATCCATGAGCAGTTCTTC.

This sequence joins TRBV19 and TRBJ2-1, with 10 bases that match TRBD2. CDR3 size: 17 residues. Unmatched junction bases numbered 8, after V lost 4 bases and J lost 2 bases. The germline V gene has CDR1 LNHDA and CDR2 SQIVND (reference sequence). CDR3 amino acids: CASSTSSSGGTYNEQFF. The CDR3 DNA sequence: TGTGCCAGTAGTACCTCCTCTAGCGGGGGAACCTACAATGAGCAGTTCTTC.

The chain employs TRBV9 and TRBJ2-7, with a weak D call TRBD1 (6 bases). Germline CDR1 is SGDLS and CDR2 is YYNGEE. V lost 4 bases, J lost 7 bases, and 18 bases lay in between. CDR3 length: 14 amino acids. CDR3 sequence: CASSPGGGPGEQYF. The CDR3 nucleotides read TGTGCCAGCAGCCCAGGTGGGGGCCCGGGGGAGCAGTACTTC.

This rearrangement joins TRBV30 to TRBJ1-6; D remains unclear. The length of the CDR3 is 11 residues. V lost 7 bases to trimming and J lost 8 bases, with 9 bases between them. CDR1 is GTSNPN and CDR2 is SVGIG in the germline V gene (reference sequence). Here the CDR3 DNA reads TGTGCCTCTTCCAGTGATTCACCCCTCCACTTT. Protein product: CASSSDSPLHF.

V gene TRBV18 combines with J gene TRBJ1-2; 7 nucleotides match TRBD1. The CDR3 covers 13 residues. V lost 8 bases, J lost 4 bases, and 7 bases stayed unmatched. Per germline, CDR1 KGHSH and CDR2 LQKENI. CDR3 region: CASGGTEGYGYTF. In nucleotides, the CDR3 is TGTGCCAGCGGGGGGACAGAGGGCTATGGCTACACCTTC.

Note on this clone: The same CDR3 is also encoded by other DNA sequences in this sample. The genes are TRBV9 and TRBJ2-2, with a weak D call TRBD2 (5 bases). V shed 3 bases and J shed 4 bases, with 7 bases lying between them. The V gene's germline CDR1 is SGDLS and CDR2 YYNGEE. The CDR3 consists of 13 residues. CDR3 protein: CASSATSTGELFF. The CDR3 bases are TGTGCCAGCAGCGCTACTAGCACCGGGGAGCTGTTTTTT.

This rearrangement joins TRBV27 to TRBJ2-1; 8 nucleotides match TRBD2. The CDR3 totals 14 residues. Germline CDR1 and CDR2: MNHEY and SMNVEV (reference sequence). V lost 6 bases to trimming and J lost 2 bases; unmatched junction nucleotides: 3. In nucleotides, the CDR3 is TGTGCCAGCAGGCGGGGGGTGACCTACAATGAGCAGTTCTTC. Encoded protein: CASRRGVTYNEQFF.

The chain has TRBV5-4 and TRBJ2-5, with 8 bases fitting TRBD1. Trimming cost V 3 bases and J 4 bases; bases outside gene matches: 8. The CDR3 extends over 15 amino acids. Germline CDR1 SGHNT, CDR2 YYREEE (reference sequence). The CDR3 spells CASSSVDRAGETQYF. CDR3 DNA: TGTGCCAGCAGCTCGGTGGACAGGGCTGGAGAGACCCAGTACTTC.

A single count supports this clone. V is TRBV4-3 and J is TRBJ2-7, with TRBD1 identical over 10 bases. The CDR3 length is 14 residues. Per the germline V gene, CDR1 is LGHNA and CDR2 is YSLEER. Trimming at V came to 1 base and at J to 3 bases, leaving 0 bases not matched to a gene. Here the CDR3 reads CASSQGDRGYEQYF. The CDR3, as DNA: TGCGCCAGCAGCCAAGGGGACAGGGGCTACGAGCAGTACTTC.

For the CDR3, the DNA is TGTGCCAGCAGCTTAACAACAGGGGGTGGCTACACCTTC. This encodes CASSLTTGGGYTF. The V call is TRBV11-2, the J call TRBJ1-2; 8 bases line up with TRBD1. The CDR3 is 13 residues long. CDR1 is SGHAT and CDR2 is FQNNGV in the germline V gene. The V segment lost 2 bases and the J segment 7 bases; nucleotides outside the gene matches: 3.

The chain recombines TRBV5-4 with TRBJ2-5; TRBD1 aligns across 7 bases. Germline V gives CDR1 SGHNT, CDR2 YYREEE (reference sequence). This CDR3 comprises 13 residues. The junction had 1 base not matched to a gene; V was cut back by 2 bases and J by 3 bases. CDR3 nucleotides: TGTGCCAGCAGCTTAACAGGGGAAGAGACCCAGTACTTC. Its translation is CASSLTGEETQYF.

V gene TRBV30 combines with J gene TRBJ1-3; maybe TRBD1 (5 bases). The V end lost 0 bases, the J end lost 4 bases, and 10 bases lay between the germline ends. Germline lookup yields CDR1 GTSNPN and CDR2 SVGIG (reference sequence). CDR3 length: 14 residues. CDR3 sequence: CAWSVGVPGNTIYF. DNA of the CDR3: TGTGCCTGGAGTGTAGGGGTACCGGGAAACACCATATATTTT.

This chain connects TRBV25-1 to TRBJ1-4; 8 nucleotides align to TRBD1. Germline CDR1 MGHDK, CDR2 SYGVNS. The CDR3 has 13 residues. After removal of 6 bases from V and 5 bases from J, the junction contained 2 bases not matched to a gene. This chain's CDR3 is CASRGQENEKLFF. CDR3 DNA: TGTGCCAGCAGGGGACAGGAGAATGAAAAACTGTTTTTT.

This chain joins TRBV28 and TRBJ1-2; D is unclear. The CDR3 consists of 16 residues. The germline gives CDR1 MDHEN, CDR2 SYDVKM. V gave up 3 bases and J gave up 4 bases, with 18 bases separating them. CDR3 in DNA: TGTGCCAGCAGTTTTATTCGAGGGAGAGGCGGCTATGGCTACACCTTC. The encoded protein is CASSFIRGRGGYGYTF.

This CDR3 is CASSQRTGNTGELFF. CDR3 in DNA: TGTGCCAGCAGCCAACGGACAGGAAACACCGGGGAGCTGTTTTTT. The chain joins TRBV7-9 to TRBJ2-2; 7 nucleotides match TRBD1. In germline, CDR1 is SEHNR, CDR2 FQNEAQ (reference sequence). V lost 5 bases and J lost 2; bases outside the gene matches: 5. The CDR3 has 15 amino acids.

The gene calls are TRBV7-9 and TRBJ1-4; 8 bases map to TRBD1. The junction had 5 bases not matched to a gene; V was cut back by 1 base and J by 1 base. The germline V gene encodes CDR1 SEHNR and CDR2 FQNEAQ (reference sequence). The CDR3 runs to 17 residues. In DNA, the CDR3 is TGTGCCAGCAGCTTAGATGGCAGGGGGCGAACTAATGAAAAACTGTTTTTT. Its translation is CASSLDGRGRTNEKLFF.

The genes are TRBV19 and TRBJ1-2, with D unclear. CDR3 length: 13 amino acids. Germline V lookup: CDR1 LNHDA, CDR2 SQIVND (reference sequence). Trimming pared 5 bases from V and 3 bases from J, leaving 10 bases between. This CDR3 reads CASSSSGHYGYTF. The CDR3 bases are TGTGCCAGTAGTTCATCAGGCCACTATGGCTACACCTTC.

The chain employs TRBV19 and TRBJ2-5; 14 nucleotides align to TRBD2. Germline lookup yields CDR1 LNHDA and CDR2 SQIVND (reference sequence). This CDR3 comprises 15 residues. V trimming: 6 bases; J trimming: 4 bases; junction bases outside the gene matches: 4. For the CDR3, the DNA is TGTGCCAGTAGGCTGACTAGCGGGGGGGCAGAGACCCAGTACTTC. Its protein is CASRLTSGGAETQYF. The complete variable domain, with remaining parts taken from reference TRBV19 and TRBJ2-5, reads DGGITQSPKYLFRKEGQNVTLSCEQNLNHDAMYWYRQDPGQGLRLIYYSQIVNDFQKGDIAEGYSVSREKKESFPLTVTSAQKNPTAFYLCASRLTSGGAETQYFGPGTRLLVL.

J is TRBJ1-4 and V is TRBV12-3 or TRBV12-4; no clear D. V was pared by 9 bases and J by 3 bases, with 8 bases between. This CDR3 is 12 amino acids long. CDR3 nucleotide sequence: TGTGCCAGTGGGGAGGCTAATGAAAAACTGTTTTTT. It translates to CASGEANEKLFF.

The chain joins TRBV28 to TRBJ1-2, with TRBD1 matching 7 bases. The CDR3 spans 14 residues. V lost 3 bases and J lost 3; bases outside the gene matches: 4. The germline V gene has CDR1 MDHEN and CDR2 SYDVKM. The CDR3 protein is CASSFAGTDYGYTF. CDR3 bases: TGTGCCAGCAGTTTTGCTGGGACAGACTATGGCTACACCTTC.